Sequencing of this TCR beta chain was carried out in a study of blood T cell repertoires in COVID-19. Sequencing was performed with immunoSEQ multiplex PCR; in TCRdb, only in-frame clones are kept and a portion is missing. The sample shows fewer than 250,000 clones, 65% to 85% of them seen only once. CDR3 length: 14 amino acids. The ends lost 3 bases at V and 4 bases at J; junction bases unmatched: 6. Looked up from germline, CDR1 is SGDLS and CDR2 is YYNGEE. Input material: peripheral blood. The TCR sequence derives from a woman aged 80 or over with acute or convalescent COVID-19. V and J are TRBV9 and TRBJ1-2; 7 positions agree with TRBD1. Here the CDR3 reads CASSARDSLYGYTF. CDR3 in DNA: TGTGCCAGCAGCGCCCGGGACAGCCTCTATGGCTACACCTTC.